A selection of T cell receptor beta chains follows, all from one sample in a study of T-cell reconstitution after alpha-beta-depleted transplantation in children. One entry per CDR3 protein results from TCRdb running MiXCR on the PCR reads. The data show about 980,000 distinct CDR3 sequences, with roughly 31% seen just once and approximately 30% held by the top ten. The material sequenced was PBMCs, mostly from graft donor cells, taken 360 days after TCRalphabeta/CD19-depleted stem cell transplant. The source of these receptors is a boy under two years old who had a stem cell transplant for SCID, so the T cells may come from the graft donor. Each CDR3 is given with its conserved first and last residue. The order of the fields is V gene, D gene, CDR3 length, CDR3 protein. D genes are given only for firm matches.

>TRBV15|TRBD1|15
CATSRDGTVDNEQFF
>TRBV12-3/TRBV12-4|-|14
CASRAGSNTGELFF
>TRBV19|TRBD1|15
CASSRGTAGTYEQYF
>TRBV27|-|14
CASSFYGQNSPLHF
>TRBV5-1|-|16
CASSSRLTSRGNEQFF
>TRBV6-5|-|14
CASSYSSASNTIYF
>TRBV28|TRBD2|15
CASSSPSGGNYEQYF
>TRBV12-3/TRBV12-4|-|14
CASSLGPLYGTQYF
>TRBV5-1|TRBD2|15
CASSWISGGAQEQFF
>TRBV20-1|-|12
CSANGQYNEQFF
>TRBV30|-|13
CAWRDFNTGELFF
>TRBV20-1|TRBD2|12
CSATTSGERAYF
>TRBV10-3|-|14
CAISEGGSTDTQYF
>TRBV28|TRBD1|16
CASSRIRDRGVNEQFF
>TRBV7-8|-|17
CASSLVGPRGSRDTIYF
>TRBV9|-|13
CASSWGSQETQYF
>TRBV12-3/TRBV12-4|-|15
CASSFTSLGTGELFF
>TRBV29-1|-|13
CSVGFHRGTEAFF
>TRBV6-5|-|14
CASSYVRGDNEQFF
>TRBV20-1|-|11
CSASFEYEQYF
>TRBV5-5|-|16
CASFPGLAGSYNEQFF
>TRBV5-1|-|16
CASSLIGGGPTDTQYF
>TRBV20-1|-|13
CSAGLRSNQPQHF
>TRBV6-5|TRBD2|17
CASSYLLAGGGTGELFF
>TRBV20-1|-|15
CSAREGASRHNEQFF
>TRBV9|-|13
CASSADRDYEQYF
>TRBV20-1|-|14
CSASRRQAHQPQHF
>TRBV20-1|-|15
CSARGVGDMNTEAFF
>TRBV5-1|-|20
CASSSGKWAPGQTFQETQYF
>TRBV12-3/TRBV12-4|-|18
CASSEPQTFAPGANVLTF
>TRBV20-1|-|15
CSARGPGKRREKLFF
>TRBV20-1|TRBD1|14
CSASSGTGDSPLHF
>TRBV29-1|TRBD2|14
CSVEGAGGTDTQYF
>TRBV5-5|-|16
CASSLPVGGYTGELFF
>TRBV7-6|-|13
CASSLRQGTTSFF
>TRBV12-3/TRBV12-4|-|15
CASSVSRARNEKLFF
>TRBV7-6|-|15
CASSLGRGNNSPLHF
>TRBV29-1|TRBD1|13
CSGIPDRANEQFF
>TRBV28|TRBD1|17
CATSLYRQGVRNTEAFF
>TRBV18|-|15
CASSPQGISSYEQYF
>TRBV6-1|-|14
CASSGGKRSHEQYF
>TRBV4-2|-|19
CASSQDLWVPGSENYGYTF
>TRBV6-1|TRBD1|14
CASSIDRATDTQYF
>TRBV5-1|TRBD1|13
CASRKTGFNEQYF
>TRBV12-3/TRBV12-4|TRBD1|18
CASSLGTGGAVVNSPLHF
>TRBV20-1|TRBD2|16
CSARDRLAGVYNEQFF
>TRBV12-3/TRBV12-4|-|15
CASSHTGISENEAFF
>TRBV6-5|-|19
CASSYSGVTTAKANYGYTF
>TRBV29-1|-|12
CSAAGHTYGYTF
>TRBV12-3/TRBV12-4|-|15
CASSLAGVSKNIQYF
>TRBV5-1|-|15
CASSLGTIGTGELFF
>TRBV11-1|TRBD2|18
CASSPHTSGGPTRNIQYF